This TCR beta chain was recovered during a study of blood T cell repertoires in COVID-19. As for the study in general: Spain, Italy and the United States supplied samples that represented acute and convalescent COVID-19. PBMCs, B-cell-depleted T cells, or T cells were the source of the cDNA or gDNA that made up the material.

Germline V CDR1 and CDR2: MDHEN, SYDVKM. The CDR3 has 15 amino acids. V was pared by 3 bases and J by 3 bases, with 9 bases between. Measured with immunoSEQ multiplex PCR; TCRdb has only the in-frame clones, and not every one. The profile shows about 160,000 clones, 80% to 90% of them singletons. The sequenced sample was peripheral blood. The V gene is TRBV28, the J gene TRBJ1-6; D is unclear. The receptor comes from a woman aged 65 to 85 with COVID-19, enrolled during active disease. This chain's CDR3 is CASSFLRRYNSPLHF. The CDR3 nucleotides read TGTGCCAGCAGTTTTCTGCGTCGCTATAATTCACCCCTCCACTTT.